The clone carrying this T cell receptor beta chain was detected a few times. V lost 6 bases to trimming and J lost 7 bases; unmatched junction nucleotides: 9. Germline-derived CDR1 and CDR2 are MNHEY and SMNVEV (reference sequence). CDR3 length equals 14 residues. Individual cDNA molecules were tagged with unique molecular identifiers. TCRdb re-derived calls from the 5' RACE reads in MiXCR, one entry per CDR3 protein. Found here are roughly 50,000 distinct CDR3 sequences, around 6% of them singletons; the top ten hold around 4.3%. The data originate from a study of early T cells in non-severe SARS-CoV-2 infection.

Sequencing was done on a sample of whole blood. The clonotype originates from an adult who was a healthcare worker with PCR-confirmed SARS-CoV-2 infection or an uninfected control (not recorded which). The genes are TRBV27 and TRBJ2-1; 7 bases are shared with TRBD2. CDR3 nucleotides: TGTGCCAGCAGGGCCCGACTAGCTGGGAATGAGCAGTTCTTC. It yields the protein CASRARLAGNEQFF.